Given below is one TCR beta chain in context. This specimen belongs to a study of lymphopenia after photon versus proton radiotherapy. V shed 4 bases and J 4 bases; nucleotides not matched to a gene: 13. The CDR3 extends over 17 amino acids. Germline-derived CDR1 and CDR2 are KGHSH and LQKENI. TCRdb's copy holds only in-frame clones and misses some; the assay was immunoSEQ multiplex PCR. The sample carries 45,000 to 65,000 clones, more than 90% recorded once. Sequences were derived from peripheral blood, sampled from a patient treated with photon-based radiotherapy. This sequence was found in a woman aged 40-49 years with cholangiocarcinoma. The chain combines TRBV18 with TRBJ1-1; 9 bases are shared with TRBD1. In DNA, the CDR3 is TGTGCCAGCTCACTATCACAGGGGGCAGGGGGGAGCACTGAAGCTTTCTTT. The encoded protein is CASSLSQGAGGSTEAFF.